Shown below are 18 T cell receptor beta chains from a single sample sequenced in a study of response to subunit inactivated influenza vaccine. TCRdb redid the calling of the RT-PCR reads with MiXCR, one entry per CDR3 protein. This table has more than 550,000 distinct CDR3 sequences, approximately 11% appearing once. These data are also associated with another study on T cells expressing NK-cell markers. Per that paper: It was by 5'RACE template switching with UMIs that TCR beta cDNA was made.

The sequences come from PBMCs from blood, collected on the day of vaccination. The receptors shown here come from a man aged 50 or older who received an inactivated influenza vaccine.

This clonotype was seen more than once but under ten times. This chain uses TRBV25-1 with TRBJ2-3; 8 bases align to TRBD2. CDR3 size: 20 residues. Germline trimming cut 0 bases from V and 0 bases from J; bases unmatched to any gene: 14. Germline CDR1 MGHDK, CDR2 SYGVNS. CDR3 amino acids: CASSEYVGGGRSSSTDTQYF. In DNA, the CDR3 is TGTGCCAGCAGTGAATATGTTGGTGGCGGGAGGTCCTCTAGCACAGATACGCAGTATTTT.

This clonotype occurred a few times. This chain connects TRBV10-1 to TRBJ2-3; D gene uncertain. Trimming left V 2 bases short and J 2 bases short, with 14 bases between. The CDR3 spans 16 residues. Per the germline V gene, CDR1 is WNHNN and CDR2 is SYGVQD (reference sequence). The CDR3 is CASSEGVLRYTDTQYF. The CDR3 DNA is TGCGCCAGCAGTGAGGGTGTGCTCCGGTACACAGATACGCAGTATTTT.

This chain links TRBV20-1 with TRBJ2-3, with D possibly being TRBD2 (6 bases). V lost 3 bases and J lost 2, with 15 bases in between. CDR1 and CDR2 from the germline V gene are DFQATT and SNEGSKA (reference sequence). The CDR3 is 15 amino acids. Here the CDR3 reads CSARGPWGVTDTQYF. The CDR3 coding sequence is TGCAGTGCTAGGGGCCCGTGGGGGGTCACAGATACGCAGTATTTT.

This clonotype was seen only a few times. This chain connects TRBV5-1 to TRBJ2-4; perhaps D is TRBD1 or TRBD2 (5 bases each). The V gene's germline CDR1 is SGHRS and CDR2 YFSETQ. Trimming took off 4 bases at V and 6 bases at J, with 17 bases between the two ends. The length of the CDR3 is 15 residues. CDR3 in amino acids: CASSQQGTERNIQYF. For the CDR3, the DNA is TGCGCCAGCAGCCAGCAAGGGACCGAAAGAAACATTCAGTACTTC.

The chain carries TRBV7-2 and TRBJ2-7, with D perhaps assigned TRBD1 or TRBD2 (6 bases each). From germline, CDR1 is SGHTA and CDR2 FQGNSA. V lost 2 bases and J lost 0, with 17 bases in between. The CDR3 spans 17 residues. The DNA of the CDR3 is TGTGCCAGCAGCTTATCAGGGGCGGGGCGCCTCTCCTACGAGCAGTACTTC. This gives the protein CASSLSGAGRLSYEQYF. The full variable domain, completed using reference TRBV7-2 and TRBJ2-7, is GAGVSQSPSNKVTEKGKDVELRCDPISGHTALYWYRQSLGQGLEFLIYFQGNSAPDKSGLPSDRFSAERTGGSVSTLTIQRTQQEDSAVYLCASSLSGAGRLSYEQYFGPGTRLTVT.

CDR3 residues: CATTRLDSPYEQYF. The CDR3 DNA follows: TGTGCCACGACTAGACTAGATAGCCCCTACGAGCAGTACTTC. The chain recombines TRBV10-3 with TRBJ2-7; D might be TRBD2 (6 bases). Germline CDR1 and CDR2: ENHRY and SYGVKD. Trimming stripped 10 bases from V and 2 bases from J, with 18 bases between. The CDR3 covers 14 residues.

This clonotype was seen more than once but under ten times. Here the CDR3 DNA reads TGTGCCAGCAGCTTATATTCCAGGATAATGTCCTACGAGCAGTACTTC. Protein: CASSLYSRIMSYEQYF. The V gene is TRBV7-2, the J gene TRBJ2-7; no clear D. CDR3 length: 16 amino acids. The germline V and J ends were trimmed by 2 bases and 1 base, with 15 bases remaining between them. Germline values: CDR1 SGHTA, CDR2 FQGNSA.

V gene TRBV5-1 combines with J gene TRBJ2-7; 8 nucleotides agree with TRBD1. This CDR3 contains 13 residues. Unmatched junction bases numbered 5, after V lost 4 bases and J lost 5 bases. Germline V lookup: CDR1 SGHRS, CDR2 YFSETQ. CDR3 DNA sequence: TGCGCCAGCAGCCTAACAGGGGGGCACGAGCAGTACTTC. This encodes CASSLTGGHEQYF.

This clonotype was seen repeatedly, ten times or more. The genes are TRBV29-1 and TRBJ2-1, with 10 bases aligning to TRBD2. Germline CDR1 reads SQVTM; CDR2 reads ANQGSEA. J lost 0 bases, V lost 6 bases, and 5 bases had no gene match. The CDR3 has 15 residues. The chain's CDR3 is CSVAGTSVSYNEQFF. The CDR3 DNA sequence: TGCAGCGTCGCCGGGACTAGCGTCTCCTACAATGAGCAGTTCTTC.

The genes are TRBV20-1 and TRBJ2-3, with 9 bases aligning to TRBD2. The CDR3 runs 16 residues. Germline V gene data show CDR1 as DFQATT and CDR2 as SNEGSKA (reference sequence). Trimming removed 5 bases from V and 0 bases from J; junction bases left unmatched: 9. CDR3 loop: CSAPGGTSGSTDTQYF. CDR3 in DNA: TGCAGTGCTCCCGGGGGAACTAGCGGGAGCACAGATACGCAGTATTTT.

The chain links TRBV20-1 to TRBJ2-2; 10 bases fit TRBD1. This CDR3 has 15 amino acids. CDR1 is DFQATT and CDR2 is SNEGSKA in the germline V gene (reference sequence). V lost 2 bases, J lost 3 bases, and 3 bases stayed unmatched. CDR3: CSARRQGADTGELFF. The CDR3 nucleotides are TGCAGTGCTAGACGACAGGGGGCTGACACCGGGGAGCTGTTTTTT.

This clonotype was picked up a small number of times. The J gene is TRBJ2-5, the V gene TRBV7-6; TRBD2 matches 13 bases. Germline CDR1 is SGHVS and CDR2 is FNYEAQ. V trimming: 5 bases; J trimming: 1 base; junction bases outside the gene matches: 4. The CDR3 sequence is 16 residues long. The CDR3 DNA reads TGTGCCAGCAGCCCAGGACTAGCGGGAGTCCAAGAGACCCAGTACTTC. This gives the protein CASSPGLAGVQETQYF.

This clonotype was seen a handful of times. The rearrangement links TRBV10-3 to TRBJ1-4, with a tentative D call TRBD1 (6 bases). The ends were cut back, 0 bases at V and 0 bases at J, with 8 bases in the middle. Germline lookup yields CDR1 ENHRY and CDR2 SYGVKD. There are 16 residues in the CDR3. CDR3 loop: CAISESGGSTNEKLFF. CDR3 DNA: TGTGCCATCAGTGAGTCTGGGGGCTCAACTAATGAAAAACTGTTTTTT.

This clonotype has more than one count but fewer than ten. The chain's CDR3 is CASSRGQAEAFF. CDR3 nucleotides: TGTGCCAGCAGTAGGGGCCAAGCTGAAGCTTTCTTT. The chain recombines TRBV6-5 with TRBJ1-1; possible D gene TRBD1, 5 bases. Germline CDR1 and CDR2: MNHEY and SVGAGI. V was cut by 5 bases and J by 6 bases, with 10 bases left in between. CDR3 length: 12 residues.

This clonotype was seen more than once but under ten times. V usage is TRBV24-1 and J usage is TRBJ2-3; TRBD2 might be the D (6 bases). The CDR3 consists of 16 residues. V dropped 0 bases and J dropped 0 bases, with 9 bases sitting between them. The germline gives CDR1 KGHDR, CDR2 SFDVKD. CDR3 amino acids: CATSDLSAGSTDTQYF. CDR3 in DNA: TGTGCCACCAGTGATTTGAGCGCGGGGAGCACAGATACGCAGTATTTT.

This clonotype was seen ten or more times. This chain links TRBV5-1 with TRBJ2-5, with TRBD2 as a possible D gene (6 bases). The CDR3 has 14 residues. V was cut by 3 bases and J by 2 bases, with 11 bases left in between. Germline V CDR1 and CDR2: SGHRS, YFSETQ. This CDR3 reads CASSYGTLQETQYF. DNA of the CDR3: TGCGCCAGCAGCTACGGGACTTTACAAGAGACCCAGTACTTC.

This clonotype showed up just a few times. This chain links TRBV5-1 with TRBJ2-3; TRBD2 agrees at 11 bases. J was trimmed by 0 bases and V by 0 bases; bases with no gene match: 6. The CDR3 covers 18 residues. Germline values: CDR1 SGHRS, CDR2 YFSETQ. The CDR3 DNA follows: TGCGCCAGCAGCTTGGCCAGACTAGCGGGGATTAGCACAGATACGCAGTATTTT. Protein sequence: CASSLARLAGISTDTQYF.

For the CDR3, the DNA is TGTGCCAGCAGCCAAGATGGTGTCGCGGGGGGGCCGCGTCAAGAGACCCAGTACTTC. It specifies CASSQDGVAGGPRQETQYF. This rearrangement joins TRBV4-2 to TRBJ2-5; 9 positions match TRBD2. Germline lookup yields CDR1 LGHNA and CDR2 YNFKEQ. The CDR3 extends over 19 amino acids. V shed 0 bases, J shed 2 bases, and the junction held 13 bases outside the gene matches.